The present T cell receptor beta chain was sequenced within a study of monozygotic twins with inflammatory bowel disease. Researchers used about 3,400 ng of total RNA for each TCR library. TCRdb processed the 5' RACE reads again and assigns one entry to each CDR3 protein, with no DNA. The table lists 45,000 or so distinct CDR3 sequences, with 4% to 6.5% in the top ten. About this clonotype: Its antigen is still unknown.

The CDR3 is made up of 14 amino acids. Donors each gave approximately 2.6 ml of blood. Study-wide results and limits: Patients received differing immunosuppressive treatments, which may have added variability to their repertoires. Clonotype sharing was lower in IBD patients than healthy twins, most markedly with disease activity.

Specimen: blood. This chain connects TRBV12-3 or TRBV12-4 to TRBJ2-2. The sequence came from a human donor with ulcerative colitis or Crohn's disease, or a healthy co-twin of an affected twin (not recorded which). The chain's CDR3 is CASSLLGATGELFF.